These 19 T cell receptor beta chains came from one sample sequenced in a study of cytomegalovirus exposure and HLA in healthy donors. Primers for the PCR totalled 60 Vbeta and 13 Jbeta. Repertoires were generated with immunoSEQ multiplex PCR, while TCRdb's copy carries only in-frame clones and drops some. The data contain under 200,000 clones, 81% of them singletons. The sequenced sample consisted of PBMCs. The source of these receptors is a man aged 35 to 55 in good health and CMV-seropositive.

The J gene is TRBJ2-7, the V gene TRBV6-1, with D perhaps matching TRBD2 (5 bases). V shed 7 bases and J shed 5 bases, with 21 bases lying between them. Per the germline V gene, CDR1 is MNHNS and CDR2 is SASEGT. The CDR3 has 15 residues. The chain's CDR3 is CASTPLVGVFNEQYF. Written as DNA, the CDR3 is TGTGCCAGCACCCCCCTGGTGGGAGTCTTTAACGAGCAGTACTTC.

The chain employs TRBV10-3 and TRBJ2-7; 9 positions agree with TRBD2. The germline V gene has CDR1 ENHRY and CDR2 SYGVKD. After removal of 6 bases from V and 2 bases from J, the junction contained 8 bases not matched to a gene. This CDR3 spans 15 amino acids. CDR3 amino acids: CAIRGSGGSTYEQYF. Here the CDR3 DNA reads TGTGCCATCAGGGGTAGCGGGGGCTCTACCTACGAGCAGTACTTC.

The chain links TRBV6-5 to TRBJ2-2, with D maybe TRBD1 (5 bases). The CDR3 totals 13 residues. Trimming stripped 5 bases from V and 6 bases from J, with 10 bases between. Germline CDR1 is MNHEY and CDR2 is SVGAGI. As DNA, the CDR3 is TGTGCCAGCAGTCGGCAGGGTGCCGGGGAGCTGTTTTTT. This sequence encodes CASSRQGAGELFF.

This chain links TRBV28 with TRBJ1-5; D uncertain. Trimming cost V 3 bases and J 9 bases, with 18 bases left between them. Looked up from germline, CDR1 is MDHEN and CDR2 is SYDVKM. This CDR3 is 15 amino acids long. In DNA, the CDR3 is TGTGCCAGCAGTTTCCCCGGGTCTGGGTCTAGGCCCCAGCATTTT. This codes for CASSFPGSGSRPQHF.

This clone appeared a few times. This rearrangement joins TRBV6-1 to TRBJ2-3; 12 bases agree with TRBD2. V was pared by 7 bases and J by 1 base, with 3 bases of the junction left unmatched. CDR1 and CDR2 (germline): MNHNS, SASEGT. The CDR3 length is 15 residues. CDR3 region: CASTRLAGGTDTQYF. CDR3 bases: TGTGCCAGCACTCGACTAGCGGGAGGCACAGATACGCAGTATTTT.

The V and J genes are TRBV28 and TRBJ1-1; 8 bases are shared with TRBD1. This CDR3 comprises 14 residues. Trimming removed 6 bases from V and 4 bases from J; junction bases left unmatched: 7. From germline, CDR1 is MDHEN and CDR2 SYDVKM. The CDR3 region has the DNA TGTGCCAGCAGATTACCTACAGGGGGCACTGAAGCTTTCTTT. Translating gives CASRLPTGGTEAFF.

V is TRBV5-1 and J is TRBJ2-1, with D tentatively TRBD1 (7 bases). The CDR3 loop spans 16 amino acids. Trimming left V 3 bases short and J 8 bases short, with 21 bases between. From germline, CDR1 is SGHRS and CDR2 YFSETQ. The CDR3 reads CASSSLGTEGGDEQFF. CDR3 coding DNA: TGCGCCAGCAGCTCCCTCGGGACAGAGGGAGGAGATGAGCAGTTCTTC.

This clone was observed once. The chain employs TRBV5-1 and TRBJ1-2; TRBD1 is a possible D gene (5 bases). The CDR3 has 15 residues. V shed 2 bases and J shed 2 bases, with 13 bases lying between them. Germline CDR1 is SGHRS and CDR2 is YFSETQ. CDR3 DNA: TGCGCCAGCAGCTTTGGGCAGGGAGGGAACTATGGCTACACCTTC. It is translated as CASSFGQGGNYGYTF.

The V gene is TRBV10-3, the J gene TRBJ2-7; 10 bases map to TRBD2. V shed 4 bases, J shed 2 bases, and the junction held 20 bases outside the gene matches. The CDR3 runs to 20 residues. Looked up from germline, CDR1 is ENHRY and CDR2 is SYGVKD. The CDR3 loop reads CAISGQGRNFSGRAAYEQYF. Here the CDR3 DNA reads TGTGCCATCAGTGGACAGGGTAGAAATTTCAGCGGGAGGGCCGCCTACGAGCAGTACTTC.

CDR3 in DNA: TGTGCCAGCAGCTTAGGGCCCTTCTCGTCAGGGTTTGATGAAAAACTGTTTTTT. This sequence encodes CASSLGPFSSGFDEKLFF. The chain combines TRBV11-2 with TRBJ1-4; possibly TRBD1 for D (5 bases). The CDR3 runs 18 residues. CDR1 is SGHAT, CDR2 FQNNGV, per germline. Trimming shortened V by 1 base and J by 6 bases, and 21 bases separated the two germline ends.

The chain links TRBV5-4 to TRBJ2-3; perhaps TRBD2 as D (5 bases). Trimming pared 7 bases from V and 2 bases from J, leaving 14 bases between. Germline V gene sequence: CDR1 SGHNT, CDR2 YYREEE (reference sequence). The CDR3 totals 14 residues. The CDR3 here is CASHPTGDTDTQYF. DNA for the CDR3: TGTGCCAGCCACCCCACCGGGGACACAGATACGCAGTATTTT. The full variable domain, completed using reference TRBV5-4 and TRBJ2-3, is ETGVTQSPTHLIKTRGQQVTLRCSSQSGHNTVSWYQQALGQGPQFIFQYYREEENGRGNFPPRFSGLQFPNYSSELNVNALELDDSALYLCASHPTGDTDTQYFGPGTRLTVL.

V and J are TRBV6-5 and TRBJ2-2; TRBD2 matches 11 bases. V lost 6 bases to trimming and J lost 0 bases; unmatched junction nucleotides: 0. The CDR3 contains 15 residues. CDR1 and CDR2 from the germline V gene are MNHEY and SVGAGI. CDR3 amino acids: CASRTSGANTGELFF. The CDR3, as DNA: TGTGCCAGCAGGACTAGCGGGGCGAACACCGGGGAGCTGTTTTTT.

The chain is built from TRBV7-2 and TRBJ2-7, with D tentatively TRBD2 (5 bases). CDR3 length equals 12 residues. With 2 bases removed from V and 7 bases from J, the gap between germline ends came to 9 bases. The germline V gene encodes CDR1 SGHTA and CDR2 FQGNSA. The CDR3 protein is CASSLNGGEQYF. CDR3 coding DNA: TGTGCCAGCAGCTTAAACGGCGGGGAGCAGTACTTC. Full variable domain (missing parts from reference TRBV7-2 and TRBJ2-7): GAGVSQSPSNKVTEKGKDVELRCDPISGHTALYWYRQSLGQGLEFLIYFQGNSAPDKSGLPSDRFSAERTGGSVSTLTIQRTQQEDSAVYLCASSLNGGEQYFGPGTRLTVT.

The chain links TRBV6-5 to TRBJ2-3; 13 bases match TRBD2. Germline V gives CDR1 MNHEY, CDR2 SVGAGI. The V segment lost 2 bases and the J segment 7 bases; nucleotides outside the gene matches: 3. The CDR3 covers 15 residues. In DNA form, the CDR3 reads TGTGCCAGCAGTTACATGACTAGCGGGAGGTATACGCAGTATTTT. The encoded protein is CASSYMTSGRYTQYF.

The chain has TRBV6-1 and TRBJ2-1, with D possibly matching TRBD2 (8 bases). Germline CDR1 and CDR2: MNHNS and SASEGT. The CDR3 consists of 19 residues. V lost 2 bases and J lost 5, with 25 bases in between. CDR3 sequence (DNA): TGTGCCAGCAGTGAAATTGGTATTGTAGCGGGACAGATCAACAATGAGCAGTTCTTC. Translation gives CASSEIGIVAGQINNEQFF.

The chain recombines TRBV28 with TRBJ2-3; D possibly corresponds to TRBD2 (6 bases). This CDR3 is built from 16 residues. Germline CDR1 is MDHEN and CDR2 is SYDVKM. V lost 5 bases and J 2 bases, leaving 17 bases between the germline ends. In DNA, the CDR3 is TGTGCCAGCAGTCCCGGACTAATGCGGATCACAGATACGCAGTATTTT. The encoded protein is CASSPGLMRITDTQYF.

The CDR3 DNA follows: TGCAGCGCAACAACCCTGACGGGAGAGCATGAGCAGTTCTTC. It translates to CSATTLTGEHEQFF. The chain recombines TRBV29-1 with TRBJ2-1, with TRBD2 as a possible D gene (6 bases). V was clipped by 7 bases and J by 8 bases, with 21 bases between them. The CDR3 totals 14 residues. The germline gives CDR1 SQVTM, CDR2 ANQGSEA.

The chain is built from TRBV4-1 and TRBJ2-2; 9 nucleotides align to TRBD2. After removal of 3 bases from V and 5 bases from J, the junction contained 13 bases not matched to a gene. Germline V gene lookup returns CDR1 MGHRA and CDR2 YSYEKL. The CDR3 is 18 amino acids. The CDR3 here is CASSQDTLSGGTTGELFF. The CDR3 DNA reads TGCGCCAGCAGCCAGGATACCCTTAGCGGGGGAACTACCGGGGAGCTGTTTTTT.

This chain connects TRBV9 to TRBJ2-1; 8 bases are shared with TRBD1. V trimming: 3 bases; J trimming: 7 bases; junction bases outside the gene matches: 6. In germline, CDR1 is SGDLS, CDR2 YYNGEE. The CDR3 extends over 14 amino acids. The DNA of the CDR3 is TGTGCCAGCAGCGCTGGTGACAGGGGTAATGAGCAGTTCTTC. Its translation is CASSAGDRGNEQFF.